The following is a TCR beta chain sequence with its context. Given the absence of the conserved phenylalanine or tryptophan at the CDR3 end, a read error is likely. This record comes from a study of blood T cells in healthy people across ages. It was with a sample-barcoded 5' primer and a J-beta primer mix that a second PCR of roughly 6 to 12 cycles was run. MiXCR, applied by TCRdb to the 5' RACE reads, yields one record per CDR3 protein. The repertoire holds approximately 900,000 distinct CDR3 sequences, with about 27% as singletons. This CDR3 spans 14 amino acids. The germline V and J ends were trimmed by 6 bases and 8 bases, with 19 bases remaining between them. This sample was shared with a second study, whose subject was T cells of mothers and their children.

The sequenced sample consisted of blood. This TCR was sampled from a woman aged 40 to 50 in good health. This rearrangement joins TRBV12-3 or TRBV12-4 to TRBJ1-1; D gene ambiguous. CDR3 loop: CASRHSHLKPEAFL. In DNA form, the CDR3 reads TGTGCCAGCAGACACAGCCATCTTAAACCGGAAGCTTTCTTG.